What follows are 6 T cell receptor beta chains derived from one specimen sequenced in a study of T cells in Graves' hyperthyroidism and ophthalmopathy. TCR beta CDR3 sequences were amplified from RNA transcripts. First-round RT-PCR targeting the TCR CDR3 was performed with the HTBI primer set. Each CDR3 protein gets one entry after TCRdb re-called the multiplex PCR reads with MiXCR. The sample lists hundreds of thousands of distinct CDR3 sequences, about 38% occurring once. The sample consisted of blood. Receptors originate from a young man with Graves' hyperthyroidism.

With respect to this clonotype: No DNA is shown, since the ends of the CDR3 on it are uncertain; the CDR3 is the one TCRdb lists. The chain carries TRBV6-5 and TRBJ1-4. The CDR3 numbers 14 amino acids, ends counted. Germline lookup yields CDR1 MNHEY and CDR2 SVGAGI. The CDR3: CASSTSGLYEKLFF.

This clonotype was observed many times. The rearrangement uses TRBV7-2 and TRBJ1-3; 9 nucleotides agree with TRBD1. Germline V gene sequence: CDR1 SGHTA, CDR2 FQGNSA. The CDR3 runs 15 residues. Losses at the gene ends were 5 bases for V and 4 bases for J; bases not matched to a gene: 6. The DNA for the CDR3 is TGTGCCAGCAGCCCCGGGACAGGGTCCGGAAACACCATATATTTT. Its protein is CASSPGTGSGNTIYF.

The sample holds many counts of this clonotype. V usage is TRBV15 and J usage is TRBJ1-2; D ambiguous. The CDR3 spans 15 residues. Trimming took 1 base from V and 0 from J, leaving 9 bases between them. Germline CDR1 is LNHNV and CDR2 is YYDKDF (reference sequence). The CDR3 is CATSRGTLANYGYTF. For the CDR3, the DNA is TGTGCCACCAGCAGAGGGACCCTGGCTAACTATGGCTACACCTTC.

CDR3: CASSLPFEQAIQETQYF. DNA of the CDR3: TGTGCCAGCAGCTTACCCTTTGAACAGGCTATACAAGAGACCCAGTACTTC. V is TRBV7-8 and J is TRBJ2-5, with D possibly TRBD1 on 5 matching bases. From germline, CDR1 is SGHVS and CDR2 FQNEAQ. Trimming pared 2 bases from V and 2 bases from J, leaving 18 bases between. The CDR3 extends over 17 amino acids.

This rearrangement joins TRBV7-9 to TRBJ2-7, with D perhaps matching TRBD1 or TRBD2 (5 bases each). There are 13 residues in the CDR3. Germline V gene sequence: CDR1 SEHNR, CDR2 FQNEAQ (reference sequence). V gave up 5 bases and J gave up 5 bases, with 13 bases separating them. The CDR3 DNA reads TGTGCCAGCAGCCGGGGATCCAGGGACGAGCAGTACTTC. Translated, it gives CASSRGSRDEQYF.

This clonotype was seen a few times. The chain has TRBV7-8 and TRBJ2-7, with a tentative D call TRBD1 (5 bases). CDR3 length: 15 amino acids. V lost 4 bases and J 4 bases, leaving 17 bases between the germline ends. Looked up from germline, CDR1 is SGHVS and CDR2 is FQNEAQ. In DNA form, the CDR3 reads TGTGCCAGCAGCTCGTCAGGGTCCATCGGGTACGAGCAGTACTTC. It yields the protein CASSSSGSIGYEQYF.